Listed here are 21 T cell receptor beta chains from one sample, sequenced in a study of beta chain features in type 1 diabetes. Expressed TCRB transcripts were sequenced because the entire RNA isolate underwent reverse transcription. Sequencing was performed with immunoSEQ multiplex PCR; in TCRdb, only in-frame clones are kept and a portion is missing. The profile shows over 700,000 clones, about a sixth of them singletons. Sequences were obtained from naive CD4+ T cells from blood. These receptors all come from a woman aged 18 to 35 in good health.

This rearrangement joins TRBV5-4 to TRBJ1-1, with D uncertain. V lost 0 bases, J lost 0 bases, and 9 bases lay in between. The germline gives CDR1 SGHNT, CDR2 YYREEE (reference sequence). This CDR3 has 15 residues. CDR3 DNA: TGTGCCAGCAGCTTGGGCAGCGCCATGAACACTGAAGCTTTCTTT. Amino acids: CASSLGSAMNTEAFF.

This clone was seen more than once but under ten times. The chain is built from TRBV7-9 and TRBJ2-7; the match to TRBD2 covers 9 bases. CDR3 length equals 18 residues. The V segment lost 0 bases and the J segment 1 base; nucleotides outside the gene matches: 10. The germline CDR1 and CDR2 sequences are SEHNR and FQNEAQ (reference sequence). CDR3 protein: CASSLARALAGRSYEQYF. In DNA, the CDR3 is TGTGCCAGCAGCTTAGCGCGTGCACTAGCGGGTCGGTCCTACGAGCAGTACTTC.

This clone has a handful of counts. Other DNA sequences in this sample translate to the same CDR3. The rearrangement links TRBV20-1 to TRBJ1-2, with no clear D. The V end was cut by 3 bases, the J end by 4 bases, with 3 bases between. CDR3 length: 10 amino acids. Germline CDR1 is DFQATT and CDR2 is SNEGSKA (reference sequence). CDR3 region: CSASSYGYTF. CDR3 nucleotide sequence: TGCAGTGCTAGCAGCTATGGCTACACCTTC.

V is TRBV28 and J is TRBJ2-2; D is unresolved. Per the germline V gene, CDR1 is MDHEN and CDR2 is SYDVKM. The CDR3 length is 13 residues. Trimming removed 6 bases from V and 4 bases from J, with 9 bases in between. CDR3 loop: CASRLRLTGELFF. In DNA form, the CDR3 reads TGTGCCAGCAGGTTGAGGCTCACCGGGGAGCTGTTTTTT.

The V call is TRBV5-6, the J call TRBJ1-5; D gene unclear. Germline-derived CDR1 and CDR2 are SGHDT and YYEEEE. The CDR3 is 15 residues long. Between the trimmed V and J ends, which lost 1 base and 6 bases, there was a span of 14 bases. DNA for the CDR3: TGTGCCAGCAGCTTGAGGAGGGCAGGACCTCAGCCCCAGCATTTT. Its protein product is CASSLRRAGPQPQHF.

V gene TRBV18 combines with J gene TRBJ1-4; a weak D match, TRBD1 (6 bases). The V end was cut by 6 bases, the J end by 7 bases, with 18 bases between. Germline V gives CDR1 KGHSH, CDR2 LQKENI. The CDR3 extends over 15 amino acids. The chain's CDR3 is CASSPNRVNLEKLFF. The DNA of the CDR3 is TGTGCCAGCTCTCCAAACAGGGTTAATCTTGAAAAACTGTTTTTT.

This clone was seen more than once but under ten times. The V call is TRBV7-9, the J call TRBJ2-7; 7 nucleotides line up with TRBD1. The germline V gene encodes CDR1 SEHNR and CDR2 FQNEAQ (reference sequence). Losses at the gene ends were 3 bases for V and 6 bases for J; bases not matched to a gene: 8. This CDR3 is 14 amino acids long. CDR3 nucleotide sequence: TGTGCCAGCAGCTTCTTGCCAGGGGGTATCGAGCAGTACTTC. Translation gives CASSFLPGGIEQYF. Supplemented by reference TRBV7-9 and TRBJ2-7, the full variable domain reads DTGVSQNPRHKITKRGQNVTFRCDPISEHNRLYWYRQTLGQGPEFLTYFQNEAQLEKSRLLSDRFSAERPKGSFSTLEIQRTEQGDSAMYLCASSFLPGGIEQYFGPGTRLTVT.

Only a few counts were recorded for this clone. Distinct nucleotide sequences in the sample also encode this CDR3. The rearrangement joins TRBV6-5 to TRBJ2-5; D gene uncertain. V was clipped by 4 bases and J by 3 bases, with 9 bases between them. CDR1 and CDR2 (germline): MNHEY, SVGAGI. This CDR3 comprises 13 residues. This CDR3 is CASSSGQKETQYF. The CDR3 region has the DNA TGTGCCAGCAGTTCGGGTCAAAAAGAGACCCAGTACTTC.

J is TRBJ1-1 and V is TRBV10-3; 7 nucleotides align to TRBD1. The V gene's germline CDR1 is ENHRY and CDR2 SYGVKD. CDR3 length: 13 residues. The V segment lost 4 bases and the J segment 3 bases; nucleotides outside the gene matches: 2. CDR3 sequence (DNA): TGTGCCATCAGTGTTACAGGGGACACTGAAGCTTTCTTT. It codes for CAISVTGDTEAFF.

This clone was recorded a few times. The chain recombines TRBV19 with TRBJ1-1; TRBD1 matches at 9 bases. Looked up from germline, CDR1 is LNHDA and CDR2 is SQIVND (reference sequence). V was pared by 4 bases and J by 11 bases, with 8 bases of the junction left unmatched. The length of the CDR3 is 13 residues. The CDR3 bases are TGTGCCAGTAGTACAACCGGGACAGGGTCGGCTTTCTTT. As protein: CASSTTGTGSAFF.

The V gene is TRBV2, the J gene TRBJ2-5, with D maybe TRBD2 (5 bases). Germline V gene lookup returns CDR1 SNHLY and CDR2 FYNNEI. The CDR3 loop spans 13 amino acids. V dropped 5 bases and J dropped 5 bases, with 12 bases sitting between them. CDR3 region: CASSPGIAETQYF. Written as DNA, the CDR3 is TGTGCCAGCAGTCCGGGGATTGCGGAGACCCAGTACTTC.

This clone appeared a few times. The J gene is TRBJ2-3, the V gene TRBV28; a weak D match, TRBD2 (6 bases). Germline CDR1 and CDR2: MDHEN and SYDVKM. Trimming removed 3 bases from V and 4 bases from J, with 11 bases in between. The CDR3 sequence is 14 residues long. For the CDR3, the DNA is TGTGCCAGCAGTTTGATGGGGGGTCCAGATACGCAGTATTTT. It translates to CASSLMGGPDTQYF.

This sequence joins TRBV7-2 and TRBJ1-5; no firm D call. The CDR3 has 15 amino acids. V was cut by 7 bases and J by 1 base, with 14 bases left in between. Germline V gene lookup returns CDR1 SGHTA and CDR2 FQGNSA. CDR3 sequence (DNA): TGTGCCAGCACCTACGGGTTGGGCAGCAATCAGCCCCAGCATTTT. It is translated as CASTYGLGSNQPQHF.

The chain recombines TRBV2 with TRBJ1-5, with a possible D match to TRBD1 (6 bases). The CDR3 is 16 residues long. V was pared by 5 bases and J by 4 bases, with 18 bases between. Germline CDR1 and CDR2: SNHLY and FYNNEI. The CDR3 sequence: CASSRDNRRGNQPQHF. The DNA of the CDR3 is TGTGCCAGCAGTCGGGACAATCGGCGGGGTAATCAGCCCCAGCATTTT.

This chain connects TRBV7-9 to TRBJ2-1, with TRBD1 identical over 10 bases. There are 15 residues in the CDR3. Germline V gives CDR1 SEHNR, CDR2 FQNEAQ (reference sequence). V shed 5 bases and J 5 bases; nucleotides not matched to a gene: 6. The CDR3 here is CASSRTGTGDNEQFF. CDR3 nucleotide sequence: TGTGCCAGCAGCCGCACCGGGACAGGGGACAATGAGCAGTTCTTC.

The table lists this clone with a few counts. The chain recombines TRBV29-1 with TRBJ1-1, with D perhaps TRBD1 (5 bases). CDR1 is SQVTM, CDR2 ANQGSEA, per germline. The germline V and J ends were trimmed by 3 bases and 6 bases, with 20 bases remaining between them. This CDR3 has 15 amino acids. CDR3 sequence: CSVDWILGPQAEAFF. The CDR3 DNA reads TGCAGCGTTGATTGGATTCTGGGACCCCAGGCTGAAGCTTTCTTT.

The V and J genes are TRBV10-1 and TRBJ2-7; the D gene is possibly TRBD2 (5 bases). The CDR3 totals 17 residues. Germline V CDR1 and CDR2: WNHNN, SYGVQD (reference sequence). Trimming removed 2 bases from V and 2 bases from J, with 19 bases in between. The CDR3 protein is CASSERNFKRETYEQYF. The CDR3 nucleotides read TGCGCCAGCAGTGAGCGTAATTTCAAGAGGGAAACCTACGAGCAGTACTTC.

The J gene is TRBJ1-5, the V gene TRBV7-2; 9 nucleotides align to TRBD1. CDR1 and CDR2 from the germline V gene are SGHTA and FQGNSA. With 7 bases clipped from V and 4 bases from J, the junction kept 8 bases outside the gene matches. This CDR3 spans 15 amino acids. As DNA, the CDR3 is TGTGCCAGCACCGAACGGACAGGGGTGAATCAGCCCCAGCATTTT. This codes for CASTERTGVNQPQHF.

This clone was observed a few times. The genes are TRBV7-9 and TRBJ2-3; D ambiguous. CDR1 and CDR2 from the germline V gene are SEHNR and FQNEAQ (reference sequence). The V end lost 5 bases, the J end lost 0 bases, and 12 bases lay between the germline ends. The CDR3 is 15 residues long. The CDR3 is CASSAKTTSTDTQYF. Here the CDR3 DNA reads TGTGCCAGCAGCGCGAAGACGACTAGCACAGATACGCAGTATTTT.

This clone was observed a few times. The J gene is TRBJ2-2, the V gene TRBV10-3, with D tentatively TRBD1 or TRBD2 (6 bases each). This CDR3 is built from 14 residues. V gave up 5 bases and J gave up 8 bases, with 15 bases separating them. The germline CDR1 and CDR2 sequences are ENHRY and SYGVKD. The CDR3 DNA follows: TGTGCCATCAGTCCGGGGGCGGATGCGGGGGAGCTGTTTTTT. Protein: CAISPGADAGELFF.

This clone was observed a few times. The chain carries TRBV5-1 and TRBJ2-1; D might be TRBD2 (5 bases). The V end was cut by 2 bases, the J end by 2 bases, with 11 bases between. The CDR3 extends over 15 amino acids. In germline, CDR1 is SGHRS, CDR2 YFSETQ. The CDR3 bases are TGCGCCAGCAGCTTCGGGGTCGTCGCCTACAATGAGCAGTTCTTC. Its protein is CASSFGVVAYNEQFF.